The next 27 T cell receptor beta chains were all read from a single sample in a study of CD8+ T cells in alopecia areata. Extracted RNA was reverse transcribed into cDNA, the sequencing template. Assay: immunoSEQ multiplex PCR; the TCRdb copy retains only in-frame clones and omits some. The table has approximately 59,000 clones, about 45% seen once. Sequenced here: CD8+ T cells sorted from blood, sampled at week 0. These receptors all come from a human donor with alopecia areata.

The V call is TRBV5-1, the J call TRBJ2-5, with a tentative D call TRBD1 (7 bases). Matching the DNA end better, TRBJ2-4 makes the J call doubtful. CDR3 length: 14 residues. Germline V CDR1 and CDR2: SGHRS, YFSETQ. The CDR3 sequence: CASSLDQGGNIQYF. CDR3 sequence (DNA): TGCGCCAGCAGCTTAGACCAGGGGGGAAACATTCAGTACTTC.

This chain links TRBV5-4 with TRBJ2-6, with no clear D. The CDR3 totals 16 residues. Trimming pared 0 bases from V and 1 base from J, leaving 8 bases between. Germline CDR1 and CDR2: SGHNT and YYREEE (reference sequence). The CDR3 DNA sequence: TGTGCCAGCAGCTTGGCAGGTTTGTCTGGGGCCAACGTCCTGACTTTC. Amino acid sequence: CASSLAGLSGANVLTF.

The chain has TRBV4-1 and TRBJ1-5; the match to TRBD1 covers 7 bases. Germline trimming cut 1 base from V and 5 bases from J; bases unmatched to any gene: 5. The V gene's germline CDR1 is MGHRA and CDR2 YSYEKL. CDR3 size: 15 residues. This chain's CDR3 is CASSQGRGGDQPQHF. The CDR3 nucleotides read TGCGCCAGCAGCCAAGGGCGAGGGGGCGATCAGCCCCAGCATTTT.

In its sample, this clone was seen many times. The DNA of the CDR3 is TGTGCCAGCAGTGCAGGCGGGGTGCTTACTGAAGCTTTCTTT. This sequence encodes CASSAGGVLTEAFF. This chain links TRBV25-1 with TRBJ1-1; unclear D gene. The CDR3 length is 14 residues. CDR1 MGHDK and CDR2 SYGVNS come from the germline V gene. The V gene lost 4 bases and the J gene lost 5 bases, with 14 bases spanning the gap.

This clone was seen repeatedly, ten times or more. The chain uses TRBV7-2 and TRBJ1-1, with TRBD1 identical over 7 bases. V shed 5 bases and J 7 bases; nucleotides not matched to a gene: 4. The CDR3 is made up of 12 amino acids. The germline gives CDR1 SGHTA, CDR2 FQGNSA. The CDR3 coding sequence is TGTGCCAGCAGCGCACACAGGGGTGAAGCTTTCTTT. This sequence encodes CASSAHRGEAFF.

CDR3 in amino acids: CSVVRGANTEAFF. For the CDR3, the DNA is TGCAGCGTGGTACGGGGGGCGAACACTGAAGCTTTCTTT. The genes are TRBV29-1 and TRBJ1-1, with D possibly being TRBD1 (6 bases). The CDR3 has 13 amino acids. Deletions cut 6 bases from V and 1 base from J, with 12 bases between. CDR1 SQVTM and CDR2 ANQGSEA come from the germline V gene.

The chain couples TRBV10-3 to TRBJ2-1; weak D call: TRBD2 (6 bases). Germline V lookup: CDR1 ENHRY, CDR2 SYGVKD. The V gene lost 0 bases and the J gene lost 7 bases, with 10 bases spanning the gap. The CDR3 consists of 14 residues. The CDR3 coding sequence is TGTGCCATCAGTGAGTCAATCGGGGGTAATGAGCAGTTCTTC. It yields the protein CAISESIGGNEQFF.

A few counts support this clone. The V call is TRBV19, the J call TRBJ1-5, with no clear D. The germline V gene encodes CDR1 LNHDA and CDR2 SQIVND (reference sequence). V shed 4 bases and J shed 4 bases, with 17 bases lying between them. The CDR3 runs to 16 residues. CDR3 DNA sequence: TGTGCCAGTAGTAAGCCCCAAGACCGAGGGAATCAGCCCCAGCATTTT. Amino acids: CASSKPQDRGNQPQHF.

V gene TRBV30 combines with J gene TRBJ1-1; 7 positions match TRBD1. Germline V gives CDR1 GTSNPN, CDR2 SVGIG (reference sequence). The length of the CDR3 is 14 residues. V lost 4 bases, J lost 6 bases, and 11 bases stayed unmatched. Here the CDR3 DNA reads TGTGCCTGGATCCCCGAGACAGGGCGGCCTGAAGCTTTCTTT. Amino acids: CAWIPETGRPEAFF.

V usage is TRBV6-5 and J usage is TRBJ2-7; D is unclear. The V end lost 4 bases, the J end lost 2 bases, and 9 bases lay between the germline ends. This CDR3 contains 13 residues. The germline V gene has CDR1 MNHEY and CDR2 SVGAGI. CDR3 DNA sequence: TGTGCCAGCAGTTGGAGCCTCGCCTACGAGCAGTACTTC. It specifies CASSWSLAYEQYF.

This clone has only one observation. This chain uses TRBV6-5 with TRBJ2-5; 7 bases fit TRBD2. The V gene's germline CDR1 is MNHEY and CDR2 SVGAGI. The CDR3 has 14 amino acids. Trimming at V came to 2 bases and at J to 5 bases, leaving 5 bases not matched to a gene. The CDR3 coding sequence is TGTGCCAGCAGTTACGCGAGCGGGACCGAGACCCAGTACTTC. This translates into CASSYASGTETQYF.

The chain links TRBV19 to TRBJ2-4; the D is unclear. The V and J ends lost 5 bases and 10 bases respectively, with 15 bases between them. The CDR3 runs to 13 residues. Germline V lookup: CDR1 LNHDA, CDR2 SQIVND (reference sequence). DNA for the CDR3: TGTGCCAGTAGTCCGGTCCTAGGCGGAATTCAGTACTTC. Translated: CASSPVLGGIQYF.

The chain joins TRBV7-9 to TRBJ2-7; D gene ambiguous. From germline, CDR1 is SEHNR and CDR2 FQNEAQ (reference sequence). CDR3 length: 13 residues. Trimming took off 4 bases at V and 4 bases at J, with 11 bases between the two ends. The chain's CDR3 is CASSSPLDYEQYF. CDR3 DNA sequence: TGTGCCAGCAGCTCCCCGTTAGATTACGAGCAGTACTTC.

V and J are TRBV11-2 and TRBJ1-1, with D uncertain. CDR1 is SGHAT and CDR2 is FQNNGV in the germline V gene. The CDR3 totals 13 residues. V was shortened by 2 bases and J by 3 bases, with 7 bases between the two germline ends. The CDR3 sequence: CASSLNSYTEAFF. The CDR3 nucleotides are TGTGCCAGCAGCTTAAACTCGTACACTGAAGCTTTCTTT.

This clone is a singleton in its sample. The V gene is TRBV5-4, the J gene TRBJ2-2, with TRBD1 matching 7 bases. CDR3 length: 16 amino acids. The ends lost 6 bases at V and 5 bases at J; junction bases unmatched: 13. Looked up from germline, CDR1 is SGHNT and CDR2 is YYREEE (reference sequence). CDR3 loop: CASTPSPGQSTGELFF. DNA for the CDR3: TGTGCCAGCACCCCCTCGCCGGGACAGTCGACCGGGGAGCTGTTTTTT.

This clone was seen more than once but under ten times. V is TRBV4-1 and J is TRBJ2-5; D perhaps matches TRBD2 (5 bases). The germline V and J ends were trimmed by 3 bases and 3 bases, with 23 bases remaining between them. The CDR3 has 18 amino acids. Germline CDR1 MGHRA, CDR2 YSYEKL. CDR3 sequence reads: CASSQEPGETGPKETQYF. In DNA form, the CDR3 reads TGCGCCAGCAGCCAGGAACCCGGGGAGACCGGTCCGAAAGAGACCCAGTACTTC.

This clone was seen only a few times. The rearrangement joins TRBV6-4 to TRBJ2-1; D not resolved. The V and J ends lost 3 bases and 4 bases respectively, with 10 bases between them. This CDR3 is 14 amino acids long. Germline CDR1 reads MRHNA; CDR2 reads SNTAGT. CDR3 amino acids: CASSEASSYNEQFF. The CDR3 DNA reads as TGTGCCAGCAGTGAGGCTAGTTCGTACAATGAGCAGTTCTTC.

The chain is built from TRBV13 and TRBJ2-7; D is unresolved. Trimming removed 4 bases from V and 3 bases from J, with 13 bases in between. This CDR3 spans 14 amino acids. Germline values: CDR1 PRHDT, CDR2 FYEKMQ (reference sequence). The CDR3 reads CASSSTHRSYEQYF. In nucleotides, the CDR3 is TGTGCCAGCAGCTCTACCCATCGGAGCTACGAGCAGTACTTC.

This chain's CDR3 is CASSARPGLADNNEQFF. CDR3 DNA: TGTGCCAGCAGCGCGAGACCGGGACTAGCGGATAACAATGAGCAGTTCTTC. The rearrangement joins TRBV9 to TRBJ2-1; 11 nucleotides agree with TRBD2. The CDR3 sequence is 17 residues long. With 3 bases clipped from V and 5 bases from J, the junction kept 10 bases outside the gene matches. Germline-derived CDR1 and CDR2 are SGDLS and YYNGEE.

The chain joins TRBV29-1 to TRBJ2-1; 11 positions match TRBD2. This CDR3 comprises 14 residues. CDR1 and CDR2 from the germline V gene are SQVTM and ANQGSEA. The trim removed 6 bases at V and 5 bases at J, leaving 6 bases unmatched. CDR3 sequence (DNA): TGCAGCGTCGCCGGGACTAGCGGAAACAATGAGCAGTTCTTC. This sequence encodes CSVAGTSGNNEQFF.

Points on this clone: This specimen includes other DNA sequences encoding the same CDR3. CDR3 sequence reads: CASSVVDSQETQYF. CDR3 in DNA: TGTGCCAGCAGCGTAGTAGACTCTCAAGAGACCCAGTACTTC. The chain carries TRBV9 and TRBJ2-5; D unclear. The ends were cut back, 0 bases at V and 2 bases at J, with 8 bases in the middle. The CDR3 is made up of 14 amino acids. The germline V gene has CDR1 SGDLS and CDR2 YYNGEE.

The rearrangement joins TRBV28 to TRBJ1-1; D call uncertain. The CDR3 spans 13 residues. The ends were cut back, 5 bases at V and 11 bases at J, with 18 bases in the middle. Germline loops: CDR1 MDHEN, CDR2 SYDVKM. The DNA of the CDR3 is TGTGCCAGCAGTCCACGGGGATCCGTTGAGGCTTTCTTT. It codes for CASSPRGSVEAFF.

This clone was detected only once. The V gene is TRBV18, the J gene TRBJ2-1; 13 bases fit TRBD2. The CDR3 contains 19 residues. CDR1 and CDR2 (germline): KGHSH, LQKENI. J lost 2 bases, V lost 2 bases, and 9 bases had no gene match. The CDR3 DNA is TGTGCCAGCTCACCAAGAGGACTAGCGGGAGAGGTCACCTACAATGAGCAGTTCTTC. Translated, it gives CASSPRGLAGEVTYNEQFF.

At least ten counts were recorded for this clone. The CDR3 sequence: CASRRDNTYEQYF. The DNA for the CDR3 is TGTGCCAGCCGACGGGACAACACCTACGAGCAGTACTTC. V gene TRBV6-1 combines with J gene TRBJ2-7, with D tentatively TRBD1 (6 bases). This CDR3 is built from 13 residues. The V gene lost 8 bases and the J gene lost 2 bases, with 13 bases spanning the gap. The V gene's germline CDR1 is MNHNS and CDR2 SASEGT.

The chain carries TRBV4-3 and TRBJ2-4; no clear D. V was cut by 1 base and J by 3 bases, with 16 bases left in between. The CDR3 spans 17 residues. Germline CDR1 reads LGHNA; CDR2 reads YSLEER. The CDR3, as DNA: TGCGCCAGCAGCCAAGCCGGACCGCAGGTTGGCAAAAACATTCAGTACTTC. Protein: CASSQAGPQVGKNIQYF.

This clone was found a few times. This rearrangement joins TRBV7-2 to TRBJ1-5; a weak D match, TRBD1 (6 bases). CDR3 length equals 14 residues. From germline, CDR1 is SGHTA and CDR2 FQGNSA. Between the trimmed V and J ends, which lost 3 bases and 5 bases, there was a span of 11 bases. The CDR3 DNA follows: TGTGCCAGCAGCTTCTGGGACACTTATCAGCCCCAGCATTTT. It encodes CASSFWDTYQPQHF.

This clone appeared a few times. The V call is TRBV29-1, the J call TRBJ2-2, with 9 bases identical to TRBD1. The junction had 8 bases not matched to a gene; V was cut back by 1 base and J by 8 bases. The CDR3 sequence is 15 residues long. In germline, CDR1 is SQVTM, CDR2 ANQGSEA. The CDR3 nucleotides read TGCAGCGTTGAAGGGGGGGACAGGGCAATTGGGGAGCTGTTTTTT. Encoded protein: CSVEGGDRAIGELFF.